These T cell receptor beta chains were read from a single sample in a study of control samples from healthy donors and cancer patients. Repertoires were generated with immunoSEQ multiplex PCR, while TCRdb's copy carries only in-frame clones and drops some. The repertoire consists of about 85,000 clones, with 85% to 90% occurring once and the leading ten covering less than 6%. The sequenced sample consisted of blood. Source of these receptors: a man aged 50 to 59 in good health. Both conserved end residues are part of each CDR3. The order of the fields is V gene, clone size, D gene, CDR3 protein. A D gene is named only where the DNA matches it firmly. Where a row states a size, it is once, few, many or the class of an expanded clone; other rows omit it.

TRBV6-5,NA,TRBD1,CASSPEDRVNEKLFF
TRBV12-5,NA,NA,CASGFSSGPDRAEQYF
TRBV27,NA,TRBD1,CASSLWTGNSEAFF
TRBV21-1,NA,NA,CASSKASGGSNTEAFF
TRBV19,NA,NA,CASSIRPAGVETQYF
TRBV19,NA,NA,CASSISPPGGNQPQHF
TRBV7-9,few,NA,CASSSNTGELFF
TRBV3-1/TRBV3-2,NA,TRBD2,CASSQGLAGFEETQYF
TRBV3-1/TRBV3-2,NA,TRBD1,CASSPQDRGLAEAFF
TRBV6-5,NA,NA,CASTTGGFGYTF
TRBV6-5,NA,TRBD2,CAGLAGDSYEQYF
TRBV5-1,NA,NA,CASRTAIGEQFF
TRBV19,NA,NA,CASSRRGTPLHF
TRBV18,few,TRBD1,CASSPPRGRHTGELFF
TRBV19,NA,NA,CASSIDRGDYEQYF
TRBV10-3,NA,NA,CAISDPLVAYEQYF
TRBV24-1,NA,TRBD2,CATSSGGARNEQFF
TRBV5-1,NA,NA,CASSLEYFQGEGLNTEAFF
TRBV5-6,NA,NA,CASSLGIRGNTIYF
TRBV7-9,NA,TRBD1,CASSLGTGDSNQPQHF
TRBV19,NA,TRBD1,CASATGGDEKLFF
TRBV30,NA,NA,CAWSVGRYGYTF
TRBV14,NA,NA,CASSQVEGWSHIAEQYF
TRBV3-1/TRBV3-2,NA,TRBD2,CASSQPFGREGEDYEQYF
TRBV5-1,once,NA,CASSLGANTEAFF
TRBV2,NA,NA,CASRRLIQETQYF
TRBV11-2,NA,NA,CASSLLSIRGDTQYF
TRBV27,NA,NA,CASSLTIAYEQYF
TRBV18,NA,TRBD1,CASSSGQGSEKLFF
TRBV9,NA,TRBD1,CASSLQTGITEAFF
TRBV19,NA,NA,CASSMPGTYEQYF
TRBV12-5,NA,TRBD1,CASGPGTGSNEKLFF
TRBV18,NA,TRBD1,CASSPPQGSKNIQYF
TRBV5-5,NA,NA,CASSRTRFSYEQYF
TRBV18,NA,NA,CASSPPWGNHIYNEQFF
TRBV7-2,NA,NA,CASSLNSYNEQFF
TRBV29-1,NA,NA,CSVFRADTQYF
TRBV7-6,NA,NA,CASSLGAYGSIQYF
TRBV15,NA,NA,CATSRDGGRGTEAFF
TRBV9,NA,NA,CASSVDYSGNTIYF
TRBV14,NA,NA,CASSQDVITEAFF
TRBV18,NA,NA,CASSPPSDAYEQYF
TRBV11-3,medium-sized,TRBD1,CASSFDRGDGNTIYF
TRBV29-1,NA,NA,CSVETANNEKLFF
TRBV27,NA,NA,CASSPHGGYGYTF
TRBV9,once,TRBD1,CASSVAPSTGIYEQYF
TRBV5-1,NA,TRBD1,CASSLVQGQGGGYTF
TRBV7-9,NA,NA,CASSYRDTEAFF
TRBV7-9,NA,NA,CASSSPGVDNEQFF
TRBV11-2,NA,NA,CASSSRDSGSGNTIYF
TRBV28,NA,NA,CASSLSRGNQPQHF
TRBV5-4,few,NA,CASSLAGMKGIGTGELFF
TRBV5-6,NA,TRBD1,CASSSTGGGPGELFF
TRBV29-1,NA,NA,CSVGSLFYGYTF
TRBV7-7,NA,TRBD2,CASSSTSGGNQETQYF